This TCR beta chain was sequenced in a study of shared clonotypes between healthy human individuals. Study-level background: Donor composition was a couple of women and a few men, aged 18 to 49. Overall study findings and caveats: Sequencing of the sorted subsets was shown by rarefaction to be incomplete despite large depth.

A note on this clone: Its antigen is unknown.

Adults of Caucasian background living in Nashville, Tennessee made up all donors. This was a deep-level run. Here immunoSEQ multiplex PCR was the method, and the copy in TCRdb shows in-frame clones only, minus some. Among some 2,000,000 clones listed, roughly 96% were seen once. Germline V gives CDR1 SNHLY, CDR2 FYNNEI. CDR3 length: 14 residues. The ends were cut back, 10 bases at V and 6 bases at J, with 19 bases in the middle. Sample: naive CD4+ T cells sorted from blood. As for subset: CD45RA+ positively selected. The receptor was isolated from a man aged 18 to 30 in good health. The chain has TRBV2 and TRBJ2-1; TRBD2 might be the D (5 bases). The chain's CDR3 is CAIRDRLGVNEQFF. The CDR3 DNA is TGTGCCATCCGGGATAGGCTTGGGGTCAATGAGCAGTTCTTC. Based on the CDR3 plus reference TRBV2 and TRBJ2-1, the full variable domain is EPEVTQTPSHQVTQMGQEVILRCVPISNHLYFYWYRQILGQKVEFLVSFYNNEISEKSEIFDDQFSVERPDGSNFTLKIRSTKLEDSAMYFCAIRDRLGVNEQFFGPGTRLTVL.